Each of the 19 T cell receptor beta chains below was sequenced from the same sample in a study of blood T cell repertoires in COVID-19. Sequenced by immunoSEQ multiplex PCR; TCRdb stores in-frame clones only, minus some. Altogether roughly 17,000 clones are present, about 81% being singletons, with the ten largest covering less than 9%. The source material was peripheral blood. The receptors come from a man between 60 and 70 years old with acute or convalescent COVID-19.

J is TRBJ2-1 and V is TRBV9, with 10 bases aligning to TRBD2. Trimming removed 3 bases from V and 7 bases from J; junction bases left unmatched: 10. Looked up from germline, CDR1 is SGDLS and CDR2 is YYNGEE. The CDR3 totals 16 residues. CDR3 region: CASSARVAGGRNEQFF. CDR3 DNA: TGTGCCAGCAGCGCCAGGGTAGCGGGGGGTAGGAATGAGCAGTTCTTC.

Of note for this clone: Germline is not matched at one junction end, which may reflect a read error. The chain joins TRBV5-5 to TRBJ1-2, with 10 nucleotides matching TRBD1. The germline gives CDR1 SGHKS, CDR2 YYEKEE (reference sequence). The CDR3 spans 15 residues. The chain's CDR3 is CASSRFPTGGAKGTF. The CDR3 coding sequence is TGTGCCAGCAGCCGATTCCCGACAGGGGGCGCGAAGGGCACATTC.

CDR3 in DNA: TGCGCCAGCACTGTTACGGGACAGGGCTTCTATGGCTACACCTTC. This codes for CASTVTGQGFYGYTF. The chain is built from TRBV5-1 and TRBJ1-2; 9 positions match TRBD1. The CDR3 spans 15 residues. The ends lost 6 bases at V and 4 bases at J; junction bases unmatched: 10. Germline CDR1 reads SGHRS; CDR2 reads YFSETQ.

This chain uses TRBV5-5 with TRBJ2-2, with D perhaps TRBD1 (6 bases). The V gene's germline CDR1 is SGHKS and CDR2 YYEKEE (reference sequence). Trimming stripped 3 bases from V and 8 bases from J, with 20 bases between. This CDR3 spans 16 amino acids. The CDR3 coding sequence is TGTGCCAGCAGCTCCTACCACAGGGTAGACAGAGGGGAGCTGTTTTTT. It translates to CASSSYHRVDRGELFF.

The V gene is TRBV7-2, the J gene TRBJ1-5, with D uncertain. V was shortened by 1 base and J by 7 bases, with 8 bases between the two germline ends. There are 13 residues in the CDR3. Germline CDR1 SGHTA, CDR2 FQGNSA. CDR3 bases: TGTGCCAGCAGCTTAGAGTGGGAGCAGCCCCAGCATTTT. It yields the protein CASSLEWEQPQHF.

The V and J genes are TRBV4-1 and TRBJ1-5; TRBD1 is a possible D gene (5 bases). The V end was cut by 0 bases, the J end by 4 bases, with 13 bases between. The CDR3 spans 16 residues. Germline V gene sequence: CDR1 MGHRA, CDR2 YSYEKL. The CDR3 sequence: CASSQDGGIGNQPQHF. The CDR3 nucleotides are TGCGCCAGCAGCCAAGACGGGGGGATTGGGAATCAGCCCCAGCATTTT.

This chain links TRBV27 with TRBJ2-7; TRBD1 is a possible D gene (5 bases). In germline, CDR1 is MNHEY, CDR2 SMNVEV (reference sequence). V gave up 8 bases and J gave up 5 bases, with 16 bases separating them. CDR3 length: 13 residues. CDR3 amino acids: CASGSWARDEQYF. CDR3 nucleotide sequence: TGTGCCAGCGGCTCGTGGGCCAGGGACGAGCAGTACTTC.

This sequence joins TRBV25-1 and TRBJ2-7; D gene unclear. Germline lookup yields CDR1 MGHDK and CDR2 SYGVNS. The CDR3 contains 14 residues. Trimming cost V 6 bases and J 3 bases, with 15 bases left between them. The CDR3 DNA follows: TGTGCCAGCAGCGAGTCCCGTACCCACTACGAGCAGTACTTC. As protein: CASSESRTHYEQYF.

V is TRBV7-8 and J is TRBJ1-1; 8 positions agree with TRBD1. With 5 bases clipped from V and 1 base from J, the junction kept 3 bases outside the gene matches. Germline CDR1 reads SGHVS; CDR2 reads FQNEAQ. This CDR3 spans 14 amino acids. This CDR3 reads CASSLGTGNTEAFF. The CDR3 nucleotides are TGTGCCAGCAGCCTGGGGACAGGGAACACTGAAGCTTTCTTT. Full variable domain (remainder filled in from reference TRBV7-8 and TRBJ1-1): GAGVSQSPRYKVAKRGQDVALRCDPISGHVSLFWYQQALGQGPEFLTYFQNEAQLDKSGLPSDRFFAERPEGSVSTLKIQRTQQEDSAVYLCASSLGTGNTEAFFGQGTRLTVV.

V gene TRBV7-2 combines with J gene TRBJ2-6; D unresolved. Trimming took 4 bases from V and 1 from J, leaving 8 bases between them. Germline CDR1 and CDR2: SGHTA and FQGNSA. This CDR3 is 15 amino acids long. CDR3 coding DNA: TGTGCCAGCAGCTCCACTTCTTCTGGGGCCAACGTCCTGACTTTC. This encodes CASSSTSSGANVLTF.

The chain is built from TRBV2 and TRBJ1-6; 9 positions match TRBD1. The trim removed 4 bases at V and 9 bases at J, leaving 13 bases unmatched. Germline values: CDR1 SNHLY, CDR2 FYNNEI. The CDR3 consists of 17 residues. The CDR3 region is CASSVPPGQGLGSPLHF. CDR3 in DNA: TGTGCCAGCAGTGTTCCCCCGGGACAGGGTTTGGGTTCACCCCTCCACTTT.

The V and J genes are TRBV5-1 and TRBJ1-2; 7 bases align to TRBD1. Per germline, CDR1 SGHRS and CDR2 YFSETQ. The CDR3 consists of 14 residues. V lost 3 bases, J lost 6 bases, and 8 bases stayed unmatched. The CDR3 sequence is CASSSQGSVNGYTF. The CDR3, as DNA: TGCGCCAGCAGCTCACAGGGGTCTGTTAATGGCTACACCTTC.

The chain carries TRBV19 and TRBJ2-1; 12 bases fit TRBD1. Trimming removed 2 bases from V and 9 bases from J; junction bases left unmatched: 5. The length of the CDR3 is 15 residues. The germline V gene encodes CDR1 LNHDA and CDR2 SQIVND (reference sequence). The CDR3: CASSIYGTGGGEQFF. Written as DNA, the CDR3 is TGTGCCAGTAGTATATACGGGACAGGGGGCGGTGAGCAGTTCTTC.

The V gene is TRBV7-3, the J gene TRBJ2-3; 9 positions agree with TRBD1. The V and J ends lost 6 bases and 3 bases, in that order; junction bases with no gene match: 4. CDR3 size: 14 residues. CDR1 is SGHTA, CDR2 FQGTGA, per germline. This chain's CDR3 is CASRPGQGTDTQYF. CDR3 sequence (DNA): TGTGCCAGCAGACCGGGACAGGGAACAGATACGCAGTATTTT.

This chain connects TRBV5-1 to TRBJ2-3; 9 bases are shared with TRBD2. Losses at the gene ends were 5 bases for V and 2 bases for J; bases not matched to a gene: 6. The CDR3 loop spans 15 amino acids. Germline CDR1 and CDR2: SGHRS and YFSETQ. CDR3 region: CASRRGGVDTDTQYF. CDR3 DNA sequence: TGCGCCAGCAGGCGGGGGGGCGTGGACACAGATACGCAGTATTTT.

The chain carries TRBV18 and TRBJ1-3; 9 bases fit TRBD1. Germline V gene sequence: CDR1 KGHSH, CDR2 LQKENI. The V and J ends lost 2 bases and 1 base, in that order; junction bases with no gene match: 9. The CDR3 extends over 18 amino acids. CDR3 protein: CASSPLGTGRGSGNTIYF. The CDR3 bases are TGTGCCAGCTCACCATTAGGGACAGGGCGCGGTTCTGGAAACACCATATATTTT.

The chain carries TRBV7-2 and TRBJ2-2, with TRBD2 identical over 9 bases. Unmatched junction bases numbered 3, after V lost 2 bases and J lost 2 bases. Germline assignment: CDR1 SGHTA and CDR2 FQGNSA. This CDR3 comprises 16 residues. The CDR3 bases are TGTGCCAGCAGCTTAATAGCGGGGGTTAACACCGGGGAGCTGTTTTTT. Residues: CASSLIAGVNTGELFF.

The gene calls are TRBV19 and TRBJ1-6, with D possibly TRBD1 on 6 matching bases. Looked up from germline, CDR1 is LNHDA and CDR2 is SQIVND (reference sequence). V was cut by 10 bases and J by 9 bases, with 16 bases left in between. The CDR3 runs to 13 residues. The CDR3 region is CATSRGGGSPLHF. The CDR3 DNA reads TGTGCCACCTCAAGGGGAGGGGGTTCACCCCTCCACTTT.

The V call is TRBV2, the J call TRBJ2-1; tentatively, D is TRBD2 (6 bases). Trimming pared 7 bases from V and 7 bases from J, leaving 8 bases between. Germline V gene sequence: CDR1 SNHLY, CDR2 FYNNEI. This CDR3 has 11 residues. The CDR3 sequence is CASTEGNEQFF. The DNA of the CDR3 is TGTGCCAGCACGGAGGGGAATGAGCAGTTCTTC.